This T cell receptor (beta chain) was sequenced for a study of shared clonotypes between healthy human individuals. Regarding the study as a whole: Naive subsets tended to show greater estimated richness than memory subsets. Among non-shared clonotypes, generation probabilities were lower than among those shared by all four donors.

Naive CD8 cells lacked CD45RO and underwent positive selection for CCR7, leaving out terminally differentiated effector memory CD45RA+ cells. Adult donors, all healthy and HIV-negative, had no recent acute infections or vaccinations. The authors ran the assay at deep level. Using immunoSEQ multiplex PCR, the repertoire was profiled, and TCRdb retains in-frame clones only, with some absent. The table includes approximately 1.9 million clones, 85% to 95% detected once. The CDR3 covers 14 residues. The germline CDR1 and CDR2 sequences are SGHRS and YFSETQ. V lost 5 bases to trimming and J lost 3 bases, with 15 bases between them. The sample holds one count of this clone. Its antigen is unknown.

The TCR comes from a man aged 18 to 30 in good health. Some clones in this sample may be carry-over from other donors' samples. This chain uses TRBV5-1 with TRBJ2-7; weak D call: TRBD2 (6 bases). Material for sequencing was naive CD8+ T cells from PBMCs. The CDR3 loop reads CASRAGAGNYEQYF. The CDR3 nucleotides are TGCGCCAGCAGAGCCGGCGCGGGGAACTACGAGCAGTACTTC.